Given below is one T cell receptor beta chain in context. TCRdb's copy holds only in-frame clones and misses some; the assay was immunoSEQ multiplex PCR. The sample holds about 91,000 clones, around 88% seen once. The sample originates from a study of blood T cell repertoires in COVID-19. This CDR3 is 13 amino acids long. The V gene lost 4 bases and the J gene lost 4 bases, with 10 bases spanning the gap. The germline CDR1 and CDR2 sequences are SNHLY and FYNNEI. The chain couples TRBV2 to TRBJ1-2, with D possibly being TRBD1 (5 bases). The source material was peripheral blood. This receptor was obtained from a woman aged 65 to 85 with acute or convalescent COVID-19. In nucleotides, the CDR3 is TGTGCCAGCAGTGTGGGCAGGGCCTATGGCTACACCTTC. Its protein is CASSVGRAYGYTF.